These 21 T cell receptor beta chains share one sample of origin, sequenced in a study of identical twins (dated by TCRdb to the mid-2010s). The method behind the library was 5' RACE. Instrument used: Illumina HiSeq 2000. Through fastp at Q25 and MiXCR, TCRdb rebuilt clones from the public reads, retaining in-frame beta chains. When rows share a CDR3 protein, they turn into one entry using the most common DNA and genes. This sample comprises just under 550,000 distinct CDR3 sequences, 12% to 15% of them detected only once. The ten most abundant clones make up roughly 0.4% of the sample. These data were likewise used in another study, on yellow fever vaccine responses in identical twins.

Specimen: CD4+ T cells sorted from blood. These receptors all stem from a woman aged 18 to 35 in good health.

CDR3 bases: TGTGCCAGCAGCTTGCTACAGCTAGCGGGAGAAAATGAGCAGTTCTTC. Translating it yields CASSLLQLAGENEQFF. The V gene is TRBV5-6, the J gene TRBJ2-1, with 10 bases lining up with TRBD2. Unmatched junction bases numbered 8, after V lost 1 base and J lost 7 bases. CDR3 length: 16 amino acids. Germline V gene data show CDR1 as SGHDT and CDR2 as YYEEEE.

V gene TRBV7-9 combines with J gene TRBJ1-1; D unresolved. This CDR3 region has 14 residues. The germline gives CDR1 SEHNR, CDR2 FQNEAQ (reference sequence). V dropped 4 bases and J dropped 1 base, with 10 bases sitting between them. The CDR3 here is CASSSELGNTEAFF. The CDR3 nucleotides read TGTGCCAGCAGCTCCGAACTCGGGAACACTGAAGCTTTCTTT.

This clonotype was seen only a few times. This chain joins TRBV4-2 and TRBJ2-2; possibly TRBD2 for D (5 bases). CDR1 and CDR2 from the germline V gene are LGHNA and YNFKEQ. V dropped 1 base and J dropped 4 bases, with 13 bases sitting between them. The CDR3 runs 16 residues. For the CDR3, the DNA is TGTGCCAGCAGCCAAGTGACGGGATCGAGCACCGGGGAGCTGTTTTTT. This encodes CASSQVTGSSTGELFF.

This sequence joins TRBV11-2 and TRBJ2-7; the match to TRBD2 covers 10 bases. Germline V gene data show CDR1 as SGHAT and CDR2 as FQNNGV. This CDR3 has 16 residues. V shed 0 bases, J shed 2 bases, and the junction held 4 bases outside the gene matches. The CDR3 reads CASSLEGLASPYEQYF. DNA of the CDR3: TGTGCCAGCAGCTTAGAGGGACTAGCGAGCCCCTACGAGCAGTACTTC.

The chain uses TRBV9 and TRBJ2-1; 7 nucleotides line up with TRBD2. Trimming took 0 bases from V and 0 from J; bases not matched to a gene: 12. Germline V CDR1 and CDR2: SGDLS, YYNGEE. This CDR3 region has 19 residues. The CDR3 is CASSVGIERGGSSYNEQFF. The CDR3 nucleotides read TGTGCCAGCAGCGTAGGAATTGAGAGGGGCGGGAGCTCCTACAATGAGCAGTTCTTC.

A few counts support this clonotype. The chain recombines TRBV10-3 with TRBJ2-1; tentatively, D is TRBD2 (6 bases). With 8 bases removed from V and 3 bases from J, the gap between germline ends came to 11 bases. Germline lookup yields CDR1 ENHRY and CDR2 SYGVKD. This CDR3 is built from 13 residues. CDR3 bases: TGTGCCATCGGCGGGGCCATCTACAATGAGCAGTTCTTC. It translates to CAIGGAIYNEQFF.

This clonotype was observed a few times. The V and J genes are TRBV28 and TRBJ2-1; 7 nucleotides agree with TRBD2. With 4 bases clipped from V and 7 bases from J, the junction kept 10 bases outside the gene matches. From germline, CDR1 is MDHEN and CDR2 SYDVKM. The CDR3 spans 15 residues. CDR3 loop: CASSSVGGRRNEQFF. Written as DNA, the CDR3 is TGTGCCAGCAGTTCGGTAGGCGGGAGAAGGAATGAGCAGTTCTTC.

The chain is built from TRBV5-1 and TRBJ2-7; D may be TRBD2 (6 bases). In germline, CDR1 is SGHRS, CDR2 YFSETQ. The CDR3 is 15 residues long. The V gene lost 4 bases and the J gene lost 0 bases, with 14 bases spanning the gap. The CDR3: CASSAIAEFSYEQYF. DNA of the CDR3: TGCGCCAGCAGCGCAATAGCGGAGTTCTCCTACGAGCAGTACTTC.

A note on this clonotype: An end of the junction does not agree with germline; a read error may underlie this. This chain uses TRBV20-1 with TRBJ2-7; D perhaps matches TRBD2 (6 bases). Germline-derived CDR1 and CDR2 are DFQATT and SNEGSKA (reference sequence). The CDR3 runs to 16 residues. CDR3 residues: CSAGENKGGGGYEQYF. Here the CDR3 DNA reads TGCAGTGCTGGAGAAAACAAGGGAGGCGGAGGATACGAGCAGTACTTC.

The CDR3 DNA sequence: TGCGCCAGCAGCCACGAAGGGACAGATACGCAGTATTTT. Protein: CASSHEGTDTQYF. J is TRBJ2-3 and V is TRBV4-1; D uncertain. The germline V and J ends were trimmed by 3 bases and 3 bases, with 7 bases remaining between them. The CDR3 extends over 13 amino acids. Germline assignment: CDR1 MGHRA and CDR2 YSYEKL.

This clonotype was found a few times. The chain couples TRBV6-4 to TRBJ1-5; D is ambiguous. Looked up from germline, CDR1 is MRHNA and CDR2 is SNTAGT. Trimming left V 8 bases short and J 6 bases short, with 14 bases between. CDR3 length: 13 amino acids. CDR3 DNA sequence: TGTGCCAGCTCGCTAAGGAGCGGTCAGCCCCAGCATTTT. Its translation: CASSLRSGQPQHF.

The chain recombines TRBV12-3 or TRBV12-4 with TRBJ1-2; no clear D gene. This CDR3 has 11 residues. Trimming pared 8 bases from V and 6 bases from J, leaving 10 bases between. CDR3 region: CASGLLDGYTF. CDR3 nucleotides: TGTGCCAGCGGACTATTAGATGGCTACACCTTC.

This clonotype has only a few counts. The chain combines TRBV7-6 with TRBJ1-1; 7 bases align to TRBD1. This CDR3 comprises 14 residues. Germline V lookup: CDR1 SGHVS, CDR2 FNYEAQ. V lost 5 bases, J lost 8 bases, and 11 bases stayed unmatched. The DNA for the CDR3 is TGTGCCAGCAGCCGCACCCGGGACAGCGGCGAAGCTTTCTTT. It encodes CASSRTRDSGEAFF.

The chain links TRBV7-8 to TRBJ2-1; 7 bases align to TRBD2. CDR1 is SGHVS, CDR2 FQNEAQ, per germline. V lost 1 base to trimming and J lost 5 bases; unmatched junction nucleotides: 17. This CDR3 is built from 19 residues. The CDR3 loop is CASSLVGAGTTRYNNEQFF. CDR3 sequence (DNA): TGTGCCAGCAGCTTAGTGGGAGCGGGAACTACCCGATACAACAATGAGCAGTTCTTC.

This clonotype was observed a handful of times. The chain uses TRBV11-2 and TRBJ2-7; possibly TRBD2 for D (6 bases). This CDR3 contains 15 residues. CDR1 is SGHAT and CDR2 is FQNNGV in the germline V gene. V gave up 4 bases and J gave up 2 bases, with 15 bases separating them. Here the CDR3 reads CASSSRPGETYEQYV. The CDR3 DNA sequence: TGTGCCAGCAGCTCCCGACCGGGAGAGACCTACGAGCAGTACGTC.

This clonotype was seen more than once but under ten times. The chain couples TRBV29-1 to TRBJ1-1; TRBD1 might be the D (5 bases). The ends were cut back, 3 bases at V and 4 bases at J, with 21 bases in the middle. The CDR3 sequence is 16 residues long. Per germline, CDR1 SQVTM and CDR2 ANQGSEA. CDR3 in DNA: TGCAGCGTTGACTCTAGCGGCCACGGGGGTACCACTGAAGCTTTCTTT. Translating it yields CSVDSSGHGGTTEAFF.

This clonotype was detected a few times. V is TRBV7-3 and J is TRBJ2-1; TRBD2 matches 10 bases. The CDR3 is 19 amino acids. J gave up 0 bases and V 2 bases, and 10 bases lay outside the gene matches. CDR1 and CDR2 (germline): SGHTA, FQGTGA. CDR3 sequence: CASSLGPLAGAFSYNEQFF. CDR3 in DNA: TGTGCCAGCAGCTTAGGGCCCCTAGCGGGAGCTTTCTCCTACAATGAGCAGTTCTTC. Supplemented by reference TRBV7-3 and TRBJ2-1, the full variable domain reads GAGVSQTPSNKVTEKGKYVELRCDPISGHTALYWYRQSLGQGPEFLIYFQGTGAADDSGLPNDRFFAVRPEGSVSTLKIQRTERGDSAVYLCASSLGPLAGAFSYNEQFFGPGTRLTVL.

The chain couples TRBV12-3 or TRBV12-4 to TRBJ1-3; 8 bases agree with TRBD1. The CDR3 contains 14 residues. After removal of 6 bases from V and 2 bases from J, the junction contained 3 bases not matched to a gene. The CDR3 nucleotides read TGTGCCAGCAGGGACAGGGAGACTGGAAACACCATATATTTT. Amino acid sequence: CASRDRETGNTIYF.

This clonotype has only a few counts. The chain combines TRBV7-9 with TRBJ2-5, with 8 bases fitting TRBD2. Germline V gene data show CDR1 as SEHNR and CDR2 as FQNEAQ (reference sequence). The CDR3 has 16 amino acids. J lost 2 bases, V lost 2 bases, and 7 bases had no gene match. CDR3 in amino acids: CASSLREGLQQETQYF. In DNA form, the CDR3 reads TGTGCCAGCAGCTTACGGGAGGGCTTGCAACAAGAGACCCAGTACTTC. The complete variable domain, with remaining parts taken from reference TRBV7-9 and TRBJ2-5, reads DTGVSQNPRHKITKRGQNVTFRCDPISEHNRLYWYRQTLGQGPEFLTYFQNEAQLEKSRLLSDRFSAERPKGSFSTLEIQRTEQGDSAMYLCASSLREGLQQETQYFGPGTRLLVL.

There are many counts of this clonotype. The chain links TRBV5-1 to TRBJ2-1; no firm D call. Looked up from germline, CDR1 is SGHRS and CDR2 is YFSETQ. The CDR3 has 15 amino acids. Trimming pared 0 bases from V and 6 bases from J, leaving 13 bases between. The chain's CDR3 is CASSLGGTKGNEQFF. The CDR3 DNA sequence: TGCGCCAGCAGCTTGGGTGGAACAAAGGGCAATGAGCAGTTCTTC.

This clonotype occurred a few times. The chain couples TRBV7-6 to TRBJ2-1, with TRBD2 matching over 10 bases. V shed 1 base and J 2 bases; nucleotides not matched to a gene: 5. The CDR3 is 17 amino acids. Germline V CDR1 and CDR2: SGHVS, FNYEAQ. CDR3 nucleotides: TGTGCCAGCAGCTTAGGGGCTAGCGGGAGCGCCTACAATGAGCAGTTCTTC. Translating gives CASSLGASGSAYNEQFF.